The TCR beta chain under discussion was sequenced for a study of blood T cell repertoires in COVID-19. Study background: Nucleic acid was either cDNA or gDNA, and it came from T cells, B-cell-depleted T cells, or PBMCs.

Germline values: CDR1 SQVTM, CDR2 ANQGSEA. This CDR3 is built from 13 residues. V lost 7 bases to trimming and J lost 7 bases; unmatched junction nucleotides: 10. Sequencing was performed with immunoSEQ multiplex PCR; in TCRdb, only in-frame clones are kept and a portion is missing. The sample consists of 68,000 or so clones, roughly 90% of them appearing once. The sequence came from a man aged 25 to 40 with acute or convalescent COVID-19. Sequencing was carried out using peripheral blood. J is TRBJ2-7 and V is TRBV29-1; 10 nucleotides match TRBD1. CDR3 amino acids: CSATGTGVREQYF. The CDR3 bases are TGCAGCGCAACCGGGACAGGGGTTAGGGAGCAGTACTTC.